Here is one T cell receptor (beta chain) with its context. Seattle enrolled patients during active infection and tracked them longitudinally. These data come from a study of blood T cell repertoires in COVID-19. Looking at the study overall: From the United States, Italy and Spain came samples of acute and convalescent COVID-19.

Assay used: immunoSEQ multiplex PCR; TCRdb lists only in-frame clones, some missing. The repertoire has 250,000 to 300,000 clones, approximately 88% of them found once; the top ten carry about 9.4%. Germline lookup yields CDR1 MNHEY and CDR2 SMNVEV (reference sequence). This CDR3 is 14 amino acids long. The V end was cut by 3 bases, the J end by 3 bases, with 11 bases between. This sequence originates from a woman in her 70s with COVID-19, enrolled during active disease. This chain connects TRBV27 to TRBJ1-1; tentatively, D is TRBD1 (5 bases). Sequencing input: peripheral blood. The DNA of the CDR3 is TGTGCCAGCAGTTTCACCGAAGGGGACACTGAAGCTTTCTTT. As protein: CASSFTEGDTEAFF.